This T cell receptor (beta chain) was sequenced in a study of shared clonotypes between healthy human individuals. Original handling: Filtering of immunoSEQ junctional sequences could not match full-length read filtering. Clones were read by immunoSEQ multiplex PCR, and TCRdb kept only the in-frame ones, dropping some. D and trimming were read from the DNA, whereas the V and J calls and clone size are those reported in that table. The table has approximately 710,000 clones, around 91% seen once. As regards this clone: No antigen is known for it.

Study-wide results and limits: Researchers found naive subsets generally carried larger estimated richness than memory subsets.

J was trimmed by 15 bases and V by 8 bases; bases with no gene match: 15. This CDR3 has 15 amino acids. Germline CDR1 is LNHDA and CDR2 is SQIVND (reference sequence). CD8 memory pooled CD45RO+ cells and CCR7-negative CD45RA+ TemRA cells. The clonotype was recovered from a young man in good health. Some clones in this sample may be carry-over from other donors' samples. The chain links TRBV19 to TRBJ2-1; 14 bases align to TRBD2. Sequencing was done on a sample of memory CD8+ T cells from PBMCs. Subset indicated: CD45RO+ cells pooled with CCR7-negative TemRA cells. The CDR3 reads CASGGTSGSRLGGFF. The CDR3 coding sequence is TGTGCCAGTGGGGGGACTAGCGGGAGCCGCCTGGGTGGGTTCTTC.